This T cell receptor beta chain derives from a study of CD8 T cells in Susac syndrome. Broader study findings: The authors acknowledged that their TCR sequencing and HLA analysis involved a relatively small number of individuals.

Of note for this clonotype: What it binds is not known.

Random hexamers served to reverse transcribe roughly 0.45 to 1 ug RNA. Amplification of TCR beta CDR3 was carried out by immunoSEQ multiplex PCR, which covered 54 Vbeta and 13 Jbeta segments. TCRdb used MiXCR to reprocess the immunoSEQ multiplex PCR reads, holding one entry per CDR3 protein. Here the sample spans about 290,000 distinct CDR3 sequences, approximately 85% being singletons. J gave up 0 bases and V 1 base, and 5 bases lay outside the gene matches. CDR3 length: 17 residues. The germline CDR1 and CDR2 sequences are LGHDT and YNNKEL (reference sequence). TCR beta sequencing was performed on blood CD8+ and CD4+ T cells.

The genes are TRBV3-1 and TRBJ1-1; 10 bases fit TRBD1. The clonotype originates from a human donor with multiple sclerosis. The specimen was CD8+ T cells from PBMCs. CDR3 nucleotide sequence: TGTGCCAGCAGCCAAGCGGGACAGGGGATTATGAACACTGAAGCTTTCTTT. It codes for CASSQAGQGIMNTEAFF. The full variable domain, with the rest looked up from reference TRBV3-1 and TRBJ1-1, is DTAVSQTPKYLVTQMGNDKSIKCEQNLGHDTMYWYKQDSKKFLKIMFSYNNKELIINETVPNRFSPKSPDKAHLNLHINSLELGDSAVYFCASSQAGQGIMNTEAFFGQGTRLTVV.